Listed below are T cell receptor beta chains from one sample, sequenced in a study of metastatic and nonmetastatic thyroid tumors. TCRdb recomputed clones from the PCR reads via MiXCR. The table records approximately 4,900 clones, around 27% of them present only once. The sample consisted of adjacent normal tissue. The receptor set was obtained from a female donor with papillary thyroid cancer or a benign thyroid nodule (not recorded which). Some clones in this sample may be carry-over from other donors' samples. CDR3s include the opening cysteine and the closing phenylalanine or tryptophan. The D gene is left open where the match is weak. Size is omitted from some rows. Given values are once, few, many or a class for expanded clones.

TRBV6-5,medium-sized,.,TRBJ1-2,TGTGCCAGCAGTTACAGGTCTGGGATAGGGGGCTACACCTTC,CASSYRSGIGGYTF
TRBV12-5,medium-sized,.,TRBJ2-2,TGTGCTAGTGGTTTGGTACCCACATCAGCGAACACCGGGGAGCTGTTTTTT,CASGLVPTSANTGELFF
TRBV3-1,many,TRBD2,TRBJ2-5,TGTGCCAGCAGCCAATACAGCGGGAGCGAGGAGACCCAGTACTTC,CASSQYSGSEETQYF
TRBV4-1,many,TRBD2,TRBJ2-3,TGCGCCAGCAGCCAAGCGGGAGGGCCCGCAGATACGCAGTATTTT,CASSQAGGPADTQYF
TRBV5-1,.,TRBD1,TRBJ1-2,TGCGCCAGCAGCCCCTATGGACAGGGGGCTAACTATGGCTACACCTTC,CASSPYGQGANYGYTF
TRBV10-2,large,TRBD2,TRBJ2-7,TGCGCCAGCAGTGAGTATCCAGCGGGAGTCGGCGAGCAGTACTTC,CASSEYPAGVGEQYF
TRBV4-1,many,.,TRBJ2-3,TGCGCCAGCAGCAGAAGCGGGAGCACAGATACGCAGTATTTT,CASSRSGSTDTQYF
TRBV5-1,.,.,TRBJ1-2,TGCGCCAGCAGCCCGTATCGCACCTATGGCTACACCTTC,CASSPYRTYGYTF
TRBV6-1,.,TRBD2,TRBJ2-3,TGTGCCAGCAGTAAAACTAGCGGGCATAGCACAGATACGCAGTATTTT,CASSKTSGHSTDTQYF
TRBV10-3,medium-sized,TRBD1,TRBJ1-2,TGTGCCATCAGGGGACAGGGGAGGGCCTATGGCTACACCTTC,CAIRGQGRAYGYTF
TRBV20-1,many,TRBD1,TRBJ2-5,TGCAGTGCTGGCCGGACAGGGAGGACCCAAGAGACCCAGTACTTC,CSAGRTGRTQETQYF
TRBV11-2,medium-sized,.,TRBJ2-7,TGTGCCAGCAGCCCCGGGACACTTTTCGAGCAGTACTTC,CASSPGTLFEQYF
TRBV11-2,medium-sized,TRBD2,TRBJ2-5,TGTGCCAGCAGCTACGGACTGTTAGCGGGAGCGGAGACCCAGTACTTC,CASSYGLLAGAETQYF
TRBV20-1,medium-sized,TRBD1,TRBJ1-3,TGCAGTGCTGACCAGGGGGGCGGAAACACCATATATTTT,CSADQGGGNTIYF
TRBV28,medium-sized,.,TRBJ1-2,TGTGCCAGCGGGGGAAGCGCTAACTATGGCTACACCTTC,CASGGSANYGYTF
TRBV18,.,.,TRBJ1-3,TGTGCCAGCTCCCGAGGGGATTCTGGAATCACCATATATTTT,CASSRGDSGITIYF
TRBV19,few,.,TRBJ1-5,TGTGCCAGTAGTATAGGTCAGGTCGATCAGCCCCAGCATTTT,CASSIGQVDQPQHF
TRBV25-1,few,.,TRBJ1-4,TGTGCCAGCAGTGAGGCGACGACGGGACAAGAAAAACTGTTTTTT,CASSEATTGQEKLFF
TRBV2,medium-sized,TRBD1,TRBJ1-6,TGTGCCAGCAGCTCCGGGACAGGGGGCTCTTCACCCCTCCACTTT,CASSSGTGGSSPLHF
TRBV9,.,TRBD2,TRBJ2-1,TGTGCCAGCAGCCCTAGGACTAGCAACATTCACAATGAGCAGTTCTTC,CASSPRTSNIHNEQFF
TRBV4-3,.,TRBD1,TRBJ2-1,TGCGCCAGCAGCCAGGGACAGGGGGGTCCCTACAATGAGCAGTTCTTC,CASSQGQGGPYNEQFF
TRBV15,medium-sized,.,TRBJ1-2,TGTGCCACCAGCAGAGGGAATTGGGCGGGAGGCTACACCTTC,CATSRGNWAGGYTF
TRBV24-1,many,TRBD1,TRBJ1-1,TGTGCCACCAGTGAGCGGCGCAACAGGGGGGCTTTCTTT,CATSERRNRGAFF
TRBV10-3,.,.,TRBJ1-2,TGTGCCATCAGTGAGGAAGGGGACTATGGCTACACCTTC,CAISEEGDYGYTF
TRBV29-1,many,TRBD2,TRBJ2-3,TGCAGCGTTAGACTTAGCGGGCATAGCACAGATACGCAGTATTTT,CSVRLSGHSTDTQYF
TRBV5-1,medium-sized,.,TRBJ1-2,TGCGCCAGCAGCTTGGATTTACTTACTATGACTAACTATGGCTACACCTTC,CASSLDLLTMTNYGYTF
TRBV12-3/TRBV12-4,medium-sized,.,TRBJ2-5,TGTGCCAGCAGTTTAGGCGAGGGCTTCCAAGAGACCCAGTACTTC,CASSLGEGFQETQYF
TRBV5-1,.,.,TRBJ2-1,TGCGCCAGCAGCTTGAGAGGGAGCTCCTACAATGAGCAGTTCTTC,CASSLRGSSYNEQFF
TRBV6-1,.,TRBD1,TRBJ1-2,TGTGCCAGCATGAGAGGACAGGGGGCAGATGGCTACACCTTC,CASMRGQGADGYTF